Shown below are 5 T cell receptor beta chains from a single sample sequenced in a study of spatial heterogeneity in lung cancer. TCRdb re-called the 5' RACE reads with MiXCR, one entry per CDR3 protein. The sample lists approximately 94,000 distinct CDR3 sequences, approximately 4% occurring once. These receptors have no known antigen. Notes on the study in general: Intratumoral expanded alpha and beta TCR counts were found to track tumor mutation counts.

Specified time point: sample taken at primary tumor resection. Material: lung tumor tissue, obtained at surgery. The receptors here all came from a male donor with early-stage non-small cell lung cancer.

This clonotype was found many times. The chain combines TRBV14 with TRBJ2-3; D is tentatively TRBD1 or TRBD2 (6 bases each). Germline CDR1 reads SGHDN; CDR2 reads FVKESK. CDR3 size: 17 residues. V shed 0 bases and J shed 6 bases, with 19 bases lying between them. The CDR3 bases are TGTGCCAGCAGCCAAGAAACGGGGGCTCCCGGCAGGGATACGCAGTATTTT. It specifies CASSQETGAPGRDTQYF.

This clonotype was seen repeatedly, ten times or more. The chain uses TRBV28 and TRBJ2-4, with TRBD1 as a possible D gene (6 bases). The V gene's germline CDR1 is MDHEN and CDR2 SYDVKM. V was clipped by 6 bases and J by 11 bases, with 20 bases between them. The CDR3 loop spans 14 amino acids. The CDR3 here is CASRSVPGAVLQYF. The CDR3 DNA is TGTGCCAGCAGATCCGTGCCAGGGGCGGTTCTTCAGTACTTC.

This clonotype came up many times. The rearrangement links TRBV6-5 to TRBJ1-4, with D uncertain. CDR1 MNHEY and CDR2 SVGAGI come from the germline V gene. The CDR3 is made up of 13 amino acids. Trimming shortened V by 2 bases and J by 4 bases, and 5 bases separated the two germline ends. The CDR3 spells CASSYTFNEKLFF. In DNA form, the CDR3 reads TGTGCCAGCAGTTACACCTTTAATGAAAAACTGTTTTTT.

A word on this clonotype: The conserved phenylalanine or tryptophan normally closing the CDR3 is absent here, so this likely arose from a read error. V and J are TRBV20-1 and TRBJ2-4; the D is unclear. CDR1 and CDR2 (germline): DFQATT, SNEGSKA (reference sequence). V lost 6 bases and J lost 7, with 22 bases in between. The CDR3 contains 15 residues. CDR3 nucleotides: TGCAGTGCGACCCACCCCCCCCAAGGCAAGAACATTCAGTACATC. Its protein is CSATHPPQGKNIQYI.

The sample holds many counts of this clonotype. The chain joins TRBV9 to TRBJ2-1, with 9 nucleotides matching TRBD2. After removal of 1 base from V and 9 bases from J, the junction contained 17 bases not matched to a gene. Germline-derived CDR1 and CDR2 are SGDLS and YYNGEE. The CDR3 runs to 18 residues. This CDR3 is CASSVYASTVGLAVEQFF. Here the CDR3 DNA reads TGTGCCAGCAGCGTATATGCGTCCACAGTGGGACTAGCAGTTGAGCAGTTCTTC.